These 15 T cell receptor beta chains were all obtained from the same sample, sequenced in a study of T cells in Graves' hyperthyroidism and ophthalmopathy. Amplification of TCR beta CDR3 regions used RNA as the template. A first-round RT-PCR of the TCR CDR3 used the HTBI primer set. TCRdb reanalysed the multiplex PCR reads using MiXCR and keeps one entry per CDR3 protein. The sample consists of 250,000 to 300,000 distinct CDR3 sequences, about a sixth of them appearing once. The source material was blood. The source is a woman aged 55-69 years with Graves' ophthalmopathy.

This clonotype was counted a few times. In nucleotides, the CDR3 is TGCGCCAGCAGCTTGGCCGTAGGACTGAGTAATGAAAAACTGTTTTTT. The encoded protein is CASSLAVGLSNEKLFF. J is TRBJ1-4 and V is TRBV5-1; no clear D. The CDR3 has 16 amino acids. Germline V gene data show CDR1 as SGHRS and CDR2 as YFSETQ. The ends were cut back, 0 bases at V and 4 bases at J, with 13 bases in the middle.

This clonotype was seen ten or more times. This chain uses TRBV11-2 with TRBJ1-2, with TRBD1 identical over 7 bases. This CDR3 has 14 amino acids. The V segment lost 5 bases and the J segment 1 base; nucleotides outside the gene matches: 4. Germline lookup yields CDR1 SGHAT and CDR2 FQNNGV. CDR3 residues: CASSPDRVNYGYTF. CDR3 sequence (DNA): TGTGCCAGCAGCCCAGACAGGGTTAACTATGGCTACACCTTC.

In its sample, this clonotype was seen many times. The chain joins TRBV11-1 to TRBJ2-1; 10 positions match TRBD1. Germline trimming cut 4 bases from V and 5 bases from J; bases unmatched to any gene: 8. The CDR3 extends over 16 amino acids. CDR1 is SGHAT, CDR2 FQDESV, per germline (reference sequence). The CDR3 sequence is CASSSGRDRGDNEQFF. The CDR3 DNA reads as TGTGCCAGCAGCTCCGGACGGGACAGGGGAGACAATGAGCAGTTCTTC.

This chain links TRBV6-5 with TRBJ2-5, with 7 nucleotides matching TRBD2. The CDR3 has 15 residues. J lost 5 bases, V lost 6 bases, and 12 bases had no gene match. Looked up from germline, CDR1 is MNHEY and CDR2 is SVGAGI. CDR3 residues: CASSYGRGGPETQYF. The CDR3 DNA follows: TGTGCCAGCAGCTACGGTAGGGGAGGGCCGGAGACCCAGTACTTC.

At least ten counts were recorded for this clonotype. The rearrangement joins TRBV7-6 to TRBJ2-1; D may be TRBD1 (6 bases). V was clipped by 8 bases and J by 2 bases, with 16 bases between them. Germline CDR1 and CDR2: SGHVS and FNYEAQ. The CDR3 contains 15 residues. In DNA form, the CDR3 reads TGTGCCAGCGCCATGGGACACCCAGCCTACAATGAGCAGTTCTTC. It yields the protein CASAMGHPAYNEQFF.

This clonotype showed up many times. CDR3 DNA: TGTGCCAGCAGCTTGCGAGCGTACCAAAACATTCAGTACTTC. It yields the protein CASSLRAYQNIQYF. The V call is TRBV5-5, the J call TRBJ2-4, with D hard to call. The CDR3 has 14 amino acids. Germline CDR1 reads SGHKS; CDR2 reads YYEKEE (reference sequence). Trimming took off 1 base at V and 5 bases at J, with 10 bases between the two ends.

The chain combines TRBV24-1 with TRBJ2-2, with D possibly TRBD2 on 6 matching bases. The V gene lost 4 bases and the J gene lost 0 bases, with 14 bases spanning the gap. This CDR3 has 17 amino acids. Germline-derived CDR1 and CDR2 are KGHDR and SFDVKD. The CDR3 loop reads CATSDPRRGSNTGELFF. CDR3 DNA sequence: TGTGCCACCAGTGACCCGAGACGGGGGTCGAACACCGGGGAGCTGTTTTTT.

This rearrangement joins TRBV4-3 to TRBJ2-3; D call uncertain. V lost 0 bases and J 0 bases, leaving 7 bases between the germline ends. In germline, CDR1 is LGHNA, CDR2 YSLEER. The CDR3 runs to 15 residues. The DNA of the CDR3 is TGCGCCAGCAGCCAAGAGTTGGGGAGCACAGATACGCAGTATTTT. It translates to CASSQELGSTDTQYF.

Ten or more counts support this clonotype. This chain joins TRBV20-1 and TRBJ1-5; 9 bases align to TRBD1. The J segment lost 2 bases and the V segment lost 3 bases, leaving 5 bases of the junction unmatched. Germline CDR1 and CDR2: DFQATT and SNEGSKA (reference sequence). CDR3 size: 15 residues. The CDR3 sequence: CSASRWDRGNQPQHF. The CDR3 nucleotides read TGCAGTGCTAGCCGATGGGACAGGGGCAATCAGCCCCAGCATTTT.

This clonotype was found a few times. The chain uses TRBV4-3 and TRBJ1-4; D is possibly TRBD1 (5 bases). Germline values: CDR1 LGHNA, CDR2 YSLEER. The V gene lost 0 bases and the J gene lost 7 bases, with 12 bases spanning the gap. CDR3 size: 15 residues. The CDR3 loop is CASSQDRGYGEKLFF. The CDR3, as DNA: TGCGCCAGCAGCCAAGATCGGGGGTATGGTGAAAAACTGTTTTTT.

This clonotype was recorded a few times. This chain connects TRBV9 to TRBJ2-3, with D possibly matching TRBD1 (6 bases). The germline V and J ends were trimmed by 3 bases and 0 bases, with 11 bases remaining between them. The CDR3 consists of 15 residues. The V gene's germline CDR1 is SGDLS and CDR2 YYNGEE. The CDR3 spells CASSGGGTSTDTQYF. As DNA, the CDR3 is TGTGCCAGCAGCGGAGGGGGAACTAGCACAGATACGCAGTATTTT.

With respect to this clonotype: Sequence at one end of the junction differs from germline and may be a read error. The V and J genes are TRBV2 and TRBJ2-7; D not resolved. The CDR3 runs to 15 residues. The germline V gene encodes CDR1 SNHLY and CDR2 FYNNEI. This CDR3 reads CASSRSWASSYEQHF. In DNA, the CDR3 is TGTGCCAGCAGTAGGAGCTGGGCGAGCTCCTACGAGCAGCACTTC.

As for this clonotype: A read error is possible here, since a much larger clone lies one base away. The chain recombines TRBV7-6 with TRBJ2-1; 8 positions agree with TRBD2. Germline lookup yields CDR1 SGHVS and CDR2 FNYEAQ. J gave up 1 base and V 7 bases, and 12 bases lay outside the gene matches. This CDR3 has 17 amino acids. CDR3 sequence (DNA): TGTGCCAGCAACACCCGGGGTAGCGGGGTGTCCTACAATGAGCAGTTCTTC. This encodes CASNTRGSGVSYNEQFF.

The rearrangement links TRBV4-3 to TRBJ1-1, with TRBD1 as a possible D gene (5 bases). There are 17 residues in the CDR3. Germline V gene lookup returns CDR1 LGHNA and CDR2 YSLEER. Trimming took off 0 bases at V and 0 bases at J, with 14 bases between the two ends. CDR3 sequence reads: CASSQDLGRVMNTEAFF. The CDR3 bases are TGCGCCAGCAGCCAAGATCTTGGCAGGGTCATGAACACTGAAGCTTTCTTT.

The chain combines TRBV7-2 with TRBJ2-5; 12 nucleotides align to TRBD1. The germline gives CDR1 SGHTA, CDR2 FQGNSA. The CDR3 has 15 amino acids. The ends lost 5 bases at V and 2 bases at J; junction bases unmatched: 3. Here the CDR3 DNA reads TGTGCCAGCAGCCGGGACAGGGGGCTGCAAGAGACCCAGTACTTC. Its translation is CASSRDRGLQETQYF.